This TCR beta chain was retrieved from a study of tumor and adjacent non-tumor tissue in lung cancer. At the level of the study: Samples averaged around 4 million productive TCRbeta reads each. Whole-study findings and limits: Normal lung showed higher cumulative top 100 clone frequency than tumor.

A modified ARM-PCR protocol with three rounds of nested PCR amplified TCRbeta. Each CDR3 protein is one row after TCRdb ran MiXCR on the multiplex PCR reads. This sample has 65,000 to 80,000 distinct CDR3 sequences; approximately 73% occur once, and the top ten carry roughly 27%. The template was RNA from unsorted bulk tissue. Donors were chemotherapy-naive, newly diagnosed lung cancer surgical patients in China, August–late 2014. Concerning this clonotype itself: Its specificity is unknown.

V shed 7 bases and J shed 5 bases, with 20 bases lying between them. The CDR3 is 14 amino acids. Germline V gene lookup returns CDR1 SQVTM and CDR2 ANQGSEA. The receptor was isolated from a man aged 60 to 69 with non-small cell lung cancer. The sample consisted of lung tumor tissue. The genes are TRBV29-1 and TRBJ2-5; D might be TRBD1 (6 bases). As DNA, the CDR3 is TGCAGCGATGATCGGGACAAGGTTTCGGAGACCCAGTACTTC. This gives the protein CSDDRDKVSETQYF.